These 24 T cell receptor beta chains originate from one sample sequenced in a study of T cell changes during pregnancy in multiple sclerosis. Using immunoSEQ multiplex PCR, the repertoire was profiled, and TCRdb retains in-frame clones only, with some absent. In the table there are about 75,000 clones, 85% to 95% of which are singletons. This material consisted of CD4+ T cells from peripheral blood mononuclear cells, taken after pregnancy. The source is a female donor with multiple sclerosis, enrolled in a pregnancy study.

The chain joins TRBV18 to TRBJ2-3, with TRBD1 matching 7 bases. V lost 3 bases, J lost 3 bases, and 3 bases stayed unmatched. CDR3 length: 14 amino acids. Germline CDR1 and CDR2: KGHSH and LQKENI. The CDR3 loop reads CASSPYRGTDTQYF. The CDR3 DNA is TGTGCCAGCTCACCCTACAGGGGTACAGATACGCAGTATTTT.

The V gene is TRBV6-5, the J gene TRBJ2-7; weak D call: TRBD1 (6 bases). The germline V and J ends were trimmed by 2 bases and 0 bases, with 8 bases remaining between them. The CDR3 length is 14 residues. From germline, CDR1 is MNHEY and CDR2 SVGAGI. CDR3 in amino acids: CASSYLGASYEQYF. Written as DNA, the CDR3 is TGTGCCAGCAGTTACCTGGGGGCCTCCTACGAGCAGTACTTC.

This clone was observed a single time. The CDR3 DNA sequence: TGTGCCAGCAGAGTCAGGGTAGGGGCTCCCTACGAGCAGTACTTC. Its protein is CASRVRVGAPYEQYF. The chain joins TRBV28 to TRBJ2-7; a weak D match, TRBD1 (5 bases). CDR1 and CDR2 from the germline V gene are MDHEN and SYDVKM. This CDR3 contains 15 residues. Deletions cut 6 bases from V and 2 bases from J, with 17 bases between.

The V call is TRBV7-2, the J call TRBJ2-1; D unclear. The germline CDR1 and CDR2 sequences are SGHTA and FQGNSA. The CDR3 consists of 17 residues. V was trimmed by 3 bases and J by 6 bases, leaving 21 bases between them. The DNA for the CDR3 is TGTGCCAGCAGCTTCCCCCGTGGGCTCCCGGTCGGCAATGAGCAGTTCTTC. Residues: CASSFPRGLPVGNEQFF.

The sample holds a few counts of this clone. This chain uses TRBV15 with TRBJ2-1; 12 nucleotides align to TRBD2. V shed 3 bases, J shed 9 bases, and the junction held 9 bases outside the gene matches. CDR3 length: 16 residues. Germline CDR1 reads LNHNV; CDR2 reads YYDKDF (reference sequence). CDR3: CATSRDASGRGGEQFF. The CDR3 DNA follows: TGTGCCACCAGCAGGGATGCTAGCGGGAGGGGAGGTGAGCAGTTCTTC.

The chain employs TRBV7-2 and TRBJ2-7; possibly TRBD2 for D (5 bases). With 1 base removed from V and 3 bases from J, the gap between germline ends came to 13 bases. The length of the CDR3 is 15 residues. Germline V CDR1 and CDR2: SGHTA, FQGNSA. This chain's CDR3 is CASSLVPYSGYEQYF. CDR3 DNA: TGTGCCAGCAGCTTAGTGCCATACAGCGGCTACGAGCAGTACTTC.

CDR3 in DNA: TGTGCCAGTAGTATAGAGGGGACAGGCCTGAATGGCTACACCTTC. Its translation is CASSIEGTGLNGYTF. The chain links TRBV19 to TRBJ1-2; 8 bases map to TRBD1. The CDR3 is 15 amino acids. Germline CDR1 is LNHDA and CDR2 is SQIVND (reference sequence). V lost 0 bases to trimming and J lost 6 bases; unmatched junction nucleotides: 6.

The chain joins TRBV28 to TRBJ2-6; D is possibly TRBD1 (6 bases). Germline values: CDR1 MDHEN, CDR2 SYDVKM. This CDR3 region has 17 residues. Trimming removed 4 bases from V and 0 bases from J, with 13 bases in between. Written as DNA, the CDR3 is TGTGCCAGCAGTTCGGGGACACTCCTCTCTGGGGCCAACGTCCTGACTTTC. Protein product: CASSSGTLLSGANVLTF.

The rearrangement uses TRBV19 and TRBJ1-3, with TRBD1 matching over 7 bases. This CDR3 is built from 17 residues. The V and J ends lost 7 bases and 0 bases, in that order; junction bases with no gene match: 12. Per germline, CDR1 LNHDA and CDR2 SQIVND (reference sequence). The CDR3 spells CASTQEVAGGSGNTIYF. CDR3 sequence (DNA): TGTGCCAGTACCCAGGAGGTGGCAGGGGGCTCTGGAAACACCATATATTTT. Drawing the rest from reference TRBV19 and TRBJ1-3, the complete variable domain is DGGITQSPKYLFRKEGQNVTLSCEQNLNHDAMYWYRQDPGQGLRLIYYSQIVNDFQKGDIAEGYSVSREKKESFPLTVTSAQKNPTAFYLCASTQEVAGGSGNTIYFGEGSWLTVV.

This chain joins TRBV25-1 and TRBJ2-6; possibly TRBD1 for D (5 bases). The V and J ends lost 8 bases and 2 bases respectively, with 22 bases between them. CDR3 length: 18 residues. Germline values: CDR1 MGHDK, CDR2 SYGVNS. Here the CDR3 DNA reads TGTGCCAGCTCTATTTGTGGGGCCCCCGAAACTGGGGCCAACGTCCTGACTTTC. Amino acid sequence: CASSICGAPETGANVLTF.

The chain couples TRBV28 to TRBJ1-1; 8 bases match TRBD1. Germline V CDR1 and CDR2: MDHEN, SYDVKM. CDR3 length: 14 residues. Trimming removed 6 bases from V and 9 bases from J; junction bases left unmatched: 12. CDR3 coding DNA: TGTGCCAGCAGCCTAGAGGCAGGGGGCATGCAAGCTTTCTTT. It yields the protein CASSLEAGGMQAFF.

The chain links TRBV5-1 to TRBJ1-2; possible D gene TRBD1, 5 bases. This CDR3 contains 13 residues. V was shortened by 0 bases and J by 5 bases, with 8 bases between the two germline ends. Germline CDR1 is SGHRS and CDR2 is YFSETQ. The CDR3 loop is CASSLGDLYGYTF. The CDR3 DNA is TGCGCCAGCAGCTTGGGGGACTTATATGGCTACACCTTC. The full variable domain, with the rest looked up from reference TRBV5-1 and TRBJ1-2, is KAGVTQTPRYLIKTRGQQVTLSCSPISGHRSVSWYQQTPGQGLQFLFEYFSETQRNKGNFPGRFSGRQFSNSRSEMNVSTLELGDSALYLCASSLGDLYGYTFGSGTRLTVV.

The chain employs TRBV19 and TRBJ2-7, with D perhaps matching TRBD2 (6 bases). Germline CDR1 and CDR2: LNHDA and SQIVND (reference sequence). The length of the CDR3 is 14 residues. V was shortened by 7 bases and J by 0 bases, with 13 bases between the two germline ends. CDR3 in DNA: TGTGCCAGTACCCGGGACTTGAACTCCTACGAGCAGTACTTC. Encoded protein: CASTRDLNSYEQYF.

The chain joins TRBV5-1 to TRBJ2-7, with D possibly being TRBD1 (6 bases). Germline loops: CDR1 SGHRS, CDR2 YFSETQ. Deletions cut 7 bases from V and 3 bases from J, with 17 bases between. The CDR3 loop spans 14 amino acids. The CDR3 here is CASRRNREGYEQYF. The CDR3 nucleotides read TGCGCCAGCCGACGAAACAGGGAAGGCTACGAGCAGTACTTC.

The DNA for the CDR3 is TGTGCCAGCAGCTTACGTATCGACAGTCTTCCCTCCTACAATGAGCAGTTCTTC. This translates into CASSLRIDSLPSYNEQFF. This sequence joins TRBV11-2 and TRBJ2-1; D perhaps matches TRBD1 (5 bases). The V end lost 2 bases, the J end lost 0 bases, and 17 bases lay between the germline ends. From germline, CDR1 is SGHAT and CDR2 FQNNGV. This CDR3 contains 18 residues.

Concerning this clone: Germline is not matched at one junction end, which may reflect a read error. CDR3 in amino acids: CASSLTVDRAAHF. The CDR3 nucleotides are TGTGCCAGCAGCCTCACCGTGGACAGGGCTGCGCACTTC. The chain uses TRBV11-2 and TRBJ2-7; 8 bases line up with TRBD1. CDR1 and CDR2 (germline): SGHAT, FQNNGV. The CDR3 sequence is 13 residues long.

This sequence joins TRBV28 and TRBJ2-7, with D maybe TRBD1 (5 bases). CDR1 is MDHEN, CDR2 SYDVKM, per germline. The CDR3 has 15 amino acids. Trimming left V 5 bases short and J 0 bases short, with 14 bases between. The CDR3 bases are TGTGCCAGCAGTGCCTTCGACAGAGGCTCCTACGAGCAGTACTTC. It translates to CASSAFDRGSYEQYF.

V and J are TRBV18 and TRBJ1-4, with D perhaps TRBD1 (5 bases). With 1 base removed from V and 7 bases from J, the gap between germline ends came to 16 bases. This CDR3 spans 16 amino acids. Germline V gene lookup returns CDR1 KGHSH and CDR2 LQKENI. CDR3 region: CASSPRGPPGGEKLFF. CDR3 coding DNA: TGTGCCAGCTCACCACGTGGGCCCCCGGGGGGTGAAAAACTGTTTTTT.

CDR3 in amino acids: CASSEVTGLSAGELFF. Here the CDR3 DNA reads TGTGCCAGCAGTGAAGTGACAGGGTTGAGCGCCGGGGAGCTGTTTTTT. The rearrangement joins TRBV6-1 to TRBJ2-2; TRBD1 matches 7 bases. CDR3 length: 16 residues. CDR1 is MNHNS and CDR2 is SASEGT in the germline V gene. V was pared by 1 base and J by 6 bases, with 8 bases of the junction left unmatched.

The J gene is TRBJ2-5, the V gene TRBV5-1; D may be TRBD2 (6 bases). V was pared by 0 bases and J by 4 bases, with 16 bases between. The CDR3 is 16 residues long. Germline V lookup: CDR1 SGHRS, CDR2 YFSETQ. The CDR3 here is CASSLDSGGRGETQYF. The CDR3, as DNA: TGCGCCAGCAGCTTGGACAGTGGAGGGAGAGGAGAGACCCAGTACTTC. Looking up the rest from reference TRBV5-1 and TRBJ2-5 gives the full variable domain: KAGVTQTPRYLIKTRGQQVTLSCSPISGHRSVSWYQQTPGQGLQFLFEYFSETQRNKGNFPGRFSGRQFSNSRSEMNVSTLELGDSALYLCASSLDSGGRGETQYFGPGTRLLVL.

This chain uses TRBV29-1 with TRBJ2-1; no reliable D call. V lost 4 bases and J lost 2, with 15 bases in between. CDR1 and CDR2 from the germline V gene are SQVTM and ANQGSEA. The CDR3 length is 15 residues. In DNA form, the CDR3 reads TGCAGCGTTGTCCGTGGTAGCTTTCCCTACAATGAGCAGTTCTTC. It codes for CSVVRGSFPYNEQFF.

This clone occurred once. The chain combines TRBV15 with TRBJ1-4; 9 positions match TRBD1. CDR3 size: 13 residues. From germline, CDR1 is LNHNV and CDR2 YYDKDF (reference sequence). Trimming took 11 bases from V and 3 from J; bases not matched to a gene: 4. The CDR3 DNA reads TGTGCCTCAGGGACAGGGTCTAATGAAAAACTGTTTTTT. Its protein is CASGTGSNEKLFF.

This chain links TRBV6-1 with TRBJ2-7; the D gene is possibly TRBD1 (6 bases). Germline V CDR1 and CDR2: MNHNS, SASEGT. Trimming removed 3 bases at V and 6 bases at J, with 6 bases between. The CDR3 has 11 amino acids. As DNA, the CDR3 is TGTGCCAGCAGTGACAGGGGCGAGCAGTACTTC. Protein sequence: CASSDRGEQYF.

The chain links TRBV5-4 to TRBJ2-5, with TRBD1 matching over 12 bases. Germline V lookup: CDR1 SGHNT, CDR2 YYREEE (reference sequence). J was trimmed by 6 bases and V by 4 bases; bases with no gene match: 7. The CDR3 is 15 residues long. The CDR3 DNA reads TGTGCCAGCAGCGCTGGGACAGGGGGCTGGAAGACCCAGTACTTC. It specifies CASSAGTGGWKTQYF.